What follows are 12 T cell receptor beta chains derived from one specimen sequenced in a study of cytomegalovirus exposure and HLA in healthy donors. Both 60 Vbeta primers and 13 Jbeta primers went into the PCR. Clones were sequenced by immunoSEQ multiplex PCR, and TCRdb holds only the in-frame ones, with some missing. The sample carries 120,000 or so clones, 10% recorded once. The material sequenced was PBMCs. The receptors were sampled from a woman between 18 and 30 years old in good health and CMV-seropositive.

This clone was seen more than once but under ten times. V is TRBV6-1 and J is TRBJ2-7, with 11 positions matching TRBD1. The length of the CDR3 is 12 residues. The trim removed 11 bases at V and 5 bases at J, leaving 5 bases unmatched. Germline V gene data show CDR1 as MNHNS and CDR2 as SASEGT. The CDR3 loop reads CAGGQGADEQYF. The DNA for the CDR3 is TGTGCCGGTGGACAGGGGGCTGACGAGCAGTACTTC.

This clone has more than one count but fewer than ten. The chain is built from TRBV27 and TRBJ2-7; 7 bases fit TRBD2. This CDR3 contains 14 residues. V lost 3 bases and J lost 0; bases outside the gene matches: 2. Germline V gene sequence: CDR1 MNHEY, CDR2 SMNVEV (reference sequence). The CDR3 nucleotides are TGTGCCAGCAGTTTCGGCGGGAGCTCCTACGAGCAGTACTTC. It yields the protein CASSFGGSSYEQYF.

The chain employs TRBV6-5 and TRBJ1-1; 9 bases are shared with TRBD1. J lost 8 bases, V lost 0 bases, and 1 base had no gene match. Germline V gives CDR1 MNHEY, CDR2 SVGAGI. There are 13 residues in the CDR3. The CDR3 sequence: CASSYSGTGEAFF. CDR3 coding DNA: TGTGCCAGCAGTTACTCAGGGACAGGGGAAGCTTTCTTT.

This clone showed up just a few times. The chain uses TRBV28 and TRBJ2-7; 10 bases are a match to TRBD2. This CDR3 region has 14 residues. Looked up from germline, CDR1 is MDHEN and CDR2 is SYDVKM. J was trimmed by 7 bases and V by 3 bases; bases with no gene match: 6. The CDR3 nucleotides are TGTGCCAGCAGTTTCGCTAGCGGGAGTAATGAGCAGTACTTC. Amino acid sequence: CASSFASGSNEQYF.

This clone has a handful of counts. The gene calls are TRBV7-9 and TRBJ1-1, with D uncertain. Germline V lookup: CDR1 SEHNR, CDR2 FQNEAQ (reference sequence). With 1 base removed from V and 0 bases from J, the gap between germline ends came to 6 bases. The CDR3 runs 14 residues. CDR3 DNA: TGTGCCAGCAGCTTAGGACAATTGAACACTGAAGCTTTCTTT. This codes for CASSLGQLNTEAFF. Based on the CDR3 plus reference TRBV7-9 and TRBJ1-1, the full variable domain is DTGVSQNPRHKITKRGQNVTFRCDPISEHNRLYWYRQTLGQGPEFLTYFQNEAQLEKSRLLSDRFSAERPKGSFSTLEIQRTEQGDSAMYLCASSLGQLNTEAFFGQGTRLTVV.

This clone occurred a few times. The rearrangement uses TRBV4-1 and TRBJ1-2, with a possible D match to TRBD1 (5 bases). The CDR3 totals 15 residues. Germline CDR1 MGHRA, CDR2 YSYEKL. The V and J ends lost 5 bases and 1 base respectively, with 14 bases between them. CDR3 nucleotide sequence: TGCGCCAGCAGCTCCCGGGTAGGGGATAACTATGGCTACACCTTC. This gives the protein CASSSRVGDNYGYTF.

There are a few counts of this clone. The chain joins TRBV7-9 to TRBJ1-1; TRBD1 matches 7 bases. The CDR3 totals 15 residues. Germline V gene lookup returns CDR1 SEHNR and CDR2 FQNEAQ (reference sequence). With V trimmed by 4 bases and J by 2 bases, 7 bases remained unmatched. The CDR3 protein is CASSSRTGLNTEAFF. In DNA form, the CDR3 reads TGTGCCAGCAGCTCCCGGACAGGACTCAACACTGAAGCTTTCTTT.

This clone was seen a handful of times. The sample carries other DNA sequences with the same CDR3. Here the CDR3 DNA reads TGCGCCAGCAGCTTGGAACCCAGGTCGAACACTGAAGCTTTCTTT. Translated: CASSLEPRSNTEAFF. The chain uses TRBV5-1 and TRBJ1-1; D gene unclear. The CDR3 is 15 amino acids. Trimming removed 0 bases at V and 1 base at J, with 10 bases between. Per germline, CDR1 SGHRS and CDR2 YFSETQ.

This chain joins TRBV25-1 and TRBJ2-7; TRBD2 matches at 13 bases. Germline lookup yields CDR1 MGHDK and CDR2 SYGVNS. Trimming removed 6 bases from V and 3 bases from J; junction bases left unmatched: 14. The CDR3 runs to 18 residues. CDR3 region: CASRGLAGTTRGNYEQYF. CDR3 sequence (DNA): TGTGCCAGCAGGGGACTAGCGGGAACCACACGGGGAAACTACGAGCAGTACTTC.

The V call is TRBV28, the J call TRBJ2-1, with D uncertain. The CDR3 spans 13 residues. CDR1 and CDR2 from the germline V gene are MDHEN and SYDVKM. V dropped 2 bases and J dropped 10 bases, with 12 bases sitting between them. The CDR3 sequence: CASSLKVTREQFF. The DNA of the CDR3 is TGTGCCAGCAGTTTAAAAGTCACCCGGGAGCAGTTCTTC.

The chain links TRBV5-4 to TRBJ2-7; 8 positions match TRBD2. The CDR3 is 14 amino acids. V gave up 0 bases and J gave up 4 bases; unmatched junction bases: 3. Germline CDR1 reads SGHNT; CDR2 reads YYREEE (reference sequence). The CDR3 sequence is CASSLGGRWYEQYF. Written as DNA, the CDR3 is TGTGCCAGCAGCTTGGGCGGGAGGTGGTACGAGCAGTACTTC. The variable domain in full, with the rest retrieved from reference TRBV5-4 and TRBJ2-7, is ETGVTQSPTHLIKTRGQQVTLRCSSQSGHNTVSWYQQALGQGPQFIFQYYREEENGRGNFPPRFSGLQFPNYSSELNVNALELDDSALYLCASSLGGRWYEQYFGPGTRLTVT.

Many counts were recorded for this clone. The V gene is TRBV28, the J gene TRBJ2-2, with TRBD1 matching 8 bases. The CDR3 runs to 17 residues. Germline CDR1 is MDHEN and CDR2 is SYDVKM. Germline trimming cut 5 bases from V and 5 bases from J; bases unmatched to any gene: 13. The CDR3 bases are TGTGCCAGCAGTGTACCCCCCGGGACAGGACCTACCGGGGAGCTGTTTTTT. Encoded protein: CASSVPPGTGPTGELFF. The variable domain in full, completed from reference TRBV28 and TRBJ2-2, reads DVKVTQSSRYLVKRTGEKVFLECVQDMDHENMFWYRQDPGLGLRLIYFSYDVKMKEKGDIPEGYSVSREKKERFSLILESASTNQTSMYLCASSVPPGTGPTGELFFGEGSRLTVL.